The entry below describes one T cell receptor (beta chain). Only in-frame clones appear in the TCRdb table, and some are missing; sequencing was by immunoSEQ multiplex PCR. The top ten hold more than 0.75% of the sample, which has around 200,000 clones, about 89% seen once. The entry originates in a study of blood T cell repertoires in COVID-19. Turning to the study itself: There were acute and convalescent COVID-19 samples, and they came from the United States, Italy and Spain.

The TCR comes from a woman younger than 35 who had recovered from COVID-19. The sequenced sample was PBMCs or T cells enriched from blood (not recorded which).

The CDR3 DNA sequence: TGTGCCAGCGGAGCAGGGAGGTACACTGAAGCTTTCTTT. Translation gives CASGAGRYTEAFF. The V and J genes are TRBV12-3 or TRBV12-4 and TRBJ1-1, with TRBD1 as a possible D gene (5 bases). Trimming took 8 bases from V and 3 from J, leaving 13 bases between them. This CDR3 is built from 13 residues.